This TCR beta chain was obtained from a study of OX40 agonist ivuxolimab in advanced cancers. Overall study: An agonistic human IgG2 monoclonal antibody against OX40 (CD134) was given. Of the patients, three showed partial responses, one with hepatocellular carcinoma and two with cutaneous melanoma. General study points: On average, CD8+ T cells had more expanded clones than CD4+. Some nonresponders also had low normalized T-cell clonal expansion.

Turning to this clone: Its matching antigen is unknown.

From germline, CDR1 is SNHLY and CDR2 FYNNEI. Deletions cut 8 bases from V and 8 bases from J, with 15 bases between. The CDR3 runs 13 residues. Assay: immunoSEQ multiplex PCR; the TCRdb copy retains only in-frame clones and omits some. This table holds 65,000 to 80,000 clones, approximately 81% found once. The genes are TRBV2 and TRBJ1-4; tentatively, D is TRBD1 (5 bases). This material consisted of CD4+ or CD8+ T cells sorted from blood, taken in a trial of the OX40 agonist ivuxolimab. This TCR derives from an adult with an advanced solid tumor such as melanoma, head and neck, liver or kidney cancer. The CDR3: CASRTSRDEKLFF. Written as DNA, the CDR3 is TGTGCCAGCCGGACGTCGAGGGACGAAAAACTGTTTTTT.